These T cell receptor beta chains were read from a single sample in a study of blood T cell repertoires in COVID-19. Only in-frame clones appear in the TCRdb table, and some are missing; sequencing was by immunoSEQ multiplex PCR. The table has approximately 84,000 clones, 83% seen once. The sequenced sample was peripheral blood. The receptors come from a woman older than 75 with acute or convalescent COVID-19. Both conserved end residues are part of each CDR3. The order of the fields is V gene, J gene, CDR3 protein.

V gene: TRBV30
J gene: TRBJ1-3
CDR3 protein: CAWSVTGHSGNTIYF

V gene: TRBV7-8
J gene: TRBJ2-3
CDR3 protein: CASSRSGGSLRDTQYF

V gene: TRBV6-1
J gene: TRBJ1-6
CDR3 protein: CASSEKPGQNNSPLHF

V gene: TRBV10-3
J gene: TRBJ2-5
CDR3 protein: CAISDTAGGQETQYF

V gene: TRBV2
J gene: TRBJ2-1
CDR3 protein: CASRGGLAYNEQFF

V gene: TRBV11-3
J gene: TRBJ1-2
CDR3 protein: CASSPGQTNYGYTF

V gene: TRBV9
J gene: TRBJ1-5
CDR3 protein: CASSVDWGDQPQHF

V gene: TRBV5-4
J gene: TRBJ2-5
CDR3 protein: CASSPGLAGSYQETQYF

V gene: TRBV27
J gene: TRBJ2-5
CDR3 protein: CASSPWTSSETQYF

V gene: TRBV9
J gene: TRBJ2-1
CDR3 protein: CASSVLSRREFRNYNEQFF

V gene: TRBV12-3/TRBV12-4
J gene: TRBJ2-5
CDR3 protein: CAAGQDQETQYF

V gene: TRBV19
J gene: TRBJ1-3
CDR3 protein: CASSIQGLGNTIYF

V gene: TRBV18
J gene: TRBJ2-7
CDR3 protein: CASLSEPGEQYF

V gene: TRBV2
J gene: TRBJ2-2
CDR3 protein: CASTRQNTGELFF

V gene: TRBV18
J gene: TRBJ2-7
CDR3 protein: CASSPGQGLGGEQYF

V gene: TRBV9
J gene: TRBJ1-2
CDR3 protein: CASGNSQGLGYTF

V gene: TRBV5-8
J gene: TRBJ2-3
CDR3 protein: CASSVIAAQYF

V gene: TRBV5-1
J gene: TRBJ1-2
CDR3 protein: CASSLVGGRGYGYTF

V gene: TRBV12-3/TRBV12-4
J gene: TRBJ2-7
CDR3 protein: CASSLRASGEQYF

V gene: TRBV6-5
J gene: TRBJ1-2
CDR3 protein: CASSYSRDRPYGYTF

V gene: TRBV7-2
J gene: TRBJ1-2
CDR3 protein: CASSLAVQVRDGYTF

V gene: TRBV7-2
J gene: TRBJ2-3
CDR3 protein: CASAGFVLTSTDTQYF

V gene: TRBV19
J gene: TRBJ1-3
CDR3 protein: CASSIVGSNSGNTIYF

V gene: TRBV28
J gene: TRBJ1-1
CDR3 protein: CASSILTGNTEAFF

V gene: TRBV14
J gene: TRBJ2-3
CDR3 protein: CASSVTGSPDTQYF

V gene: TRBV6-5
J gene: TRBJ2-7
CDR3 protein: CASCRDRGYEQYF

V gene: TRBV5-1
J gene: TRBJ2-3
CDR3 protein: CASSMRTSGRWGTDTQYF

V gene: TRBV6-5
J gene: TRBJ1-4
CDR3 protein: CASYTTRQGGKLFF